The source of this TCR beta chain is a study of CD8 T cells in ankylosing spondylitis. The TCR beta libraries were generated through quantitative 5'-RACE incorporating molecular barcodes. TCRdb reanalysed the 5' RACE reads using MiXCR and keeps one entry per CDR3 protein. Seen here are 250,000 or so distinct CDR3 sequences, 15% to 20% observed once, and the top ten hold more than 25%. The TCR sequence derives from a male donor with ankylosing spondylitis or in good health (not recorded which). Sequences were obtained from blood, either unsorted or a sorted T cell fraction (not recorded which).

The CDR3 protein is CAISATEPSTDTQYF. Written as DNA, the CDR3 is TGTGCCATCAGTGCTACTGAACCTAGCACAGATACGCAGTATTTT. The J gene is TRBJ2-3, the V gene TRBV10-3; D unresolved. Germline V gene lookup returns CDR1 ENHRY and CDR2 SYGVKD. The CDR3 extends over 15 amino acids. V was shortened by 4 bases and J by 0 bases, with 11 bases between the two germline ends.